This T cell receptor (beta chain) is from a study of shared clonotypes between healthy human individuals. The naive CD8 fraction comprised CD45RO-negative cells positively selected for CCR7 and excluded terminally differentiated effector memory CD45RA+ cells. The method was immunoSEQ multiplex PCR; TCRdb's version includes in-frame clones alone and lacks a portion of them. Counted here are under 850,000 clones, 90% to 95% occurring once; the ten biggest clones make up 24%. The germline gives CDR1 SEHNR, CDR2 FQNEAQ (reference sequence). Trimming took 4 bases from V and 3 from J; bases not matched to a gene: 6. This CDR3 is 15 amino acids long.

The V gene is TRBV7-9, the J gene TRBJ1-1, with 9 bases that match TRBD1. The sample comprised naive CD8+ T cells sorted from blood. This clonotype was sampled from a man under 40 in good health. CDR3: CASSSPGQGDTEAFF. CDR3 nucleotide sequence: TGTGCCAGCAGCTCCCCGGGACAGGGCGACACTGAAGCTTTCTTT.